These 22 T cell receptor beta chains were all obtained from the same sample, sequenced in a study of blood T cell repertoires in COVID-19. Method: immunoSEQ multiplex PCR; TCRdb's copy keeps in-frame clones and lacks some. The sample has roughly 260,000 clones; 85% to 90% are singletons. The sequencing input was peripheral blood. Receptors were obtained from a woman between 25 and 40 years old with COVID-19, enrolled during active disease.

This chain connects TRBV7-9 to TRBJ1-1; D is possibly TRBD1 (5 bases). This CDR3 region has 13 residues. The ends were cut back, 10 bases at V and 1 base at J, with 13 bases in the middle. Germline V CDR1 and CDR2: SEHNR, FQNEAQ (reference sequence). CDR3 in amino acids: CATQDTPNTEAFF. CDR3 in DNA: TGTGCCACCCAGGACACGCCGAACACTGAAGCTTTCTTT.

This chain connects TRBV6-6 to TRBJ2-1, with TRBD1 matching over 8 bases. CDR3 length: 15 residues. Germline V gene data show CDR1 as MNHNY and CDR2 as SVGAGI (reference sequence). V lost 6 bases and J lost 4; bases outside the gene matches: 8. The CDR3 nucleotides are TGTGCCAGCAGCTCAGGGGGCTGGGAGTACAATGAGCAGTTCTTC. Translation: CASSSGGWEYNEQFF.

The genes are TRBV12-3 or TRBV12-4 and TRBJ1-1, with D unclear. Trimming removed 6 bases at V and 1 base at J, with 9 bases between. The CDR3 extends over 13 amino acids. Here the CDR3 DNA reads TGTGCCAGCAGCCCTGAGGCGAACACTGAAGCTTTCTTT. This translates into CASSPEANTEAFF.

This clone was detected only once. The chain is built from TRBV23-1 and TRBJ2-5; no clear D gene. TRBV23-1 is an ORF; its function is uncertain. CDR3 length equals 15 residues. V dropped 0 bases and J dropped 5 bases, with 13 bases sitting between them. The CDR3 region has the DNA TGCGCCAGCAGTCAATCGCGCCTCCGAAATGAGACCCAGTACTTC. This encodes CASSQSRLRNETQYF.

The chain combines TRBV30 with TRBJ1-3; D gene uncertain. CDR1 is GTSNPN and CDR2 is SVGIG in the germline V gene (reference sequence). CDR3 size: 13 residues. The V and J ends lost 6 bases and 0 bases respectively, with 9 bases between them. CDR3 sequence reads: CACTESSGNTIYF. CDR3 coding DNA: TGTGCCTGTACAGAGAGCTCTGGAAACACCATATATTTT.

The chain couples TRBV14 to TRBJ2-3, with TRBD2 matching over 10 bases. The V gene's germline CDR1 is SGHDN and CDR2 FVKESK. CDR3 length: 16 amino acids. J was trimmed by 7 bases and V by 3 bases; bases with no gene match: 10. This chain's CDR3 is CASSQLAGGPMYTQYF. CDR3 in DNA: TGTGCCAGCAGCCAGTTAGCGGGAGGACCCATGTATACGCAGTATTTT. Together with reference TRBV14 and TRBJ2-3, the CDR3 gives the full variable domain: EAGVTQFPSHSVIEKGQTVTLRCDPISGHDNLYWYRRVMGKEIKFLLHFVKESKQDESGMPNNRFLAERTGGTYSTLKVQPAELEDSGVYFCASSQLAGGPMYTQYFGPGTRLTVL.

The rearrangement uses TRBV11-2 and TRBJ1-6, with TRBD1 identical over 9 bases. The CDR3 spans 15 residues. With V trimmed by 4 bases and J by 9 bases, 7 bases remained unmatched. CDR1 and CDR2 from the germline V gene are SGHAT and FQNNGV. The CDR3, as DNA: TGTGCCAGCAGCTCCGGAGGACAGGGGAGTTCACCCCTCCACTTT. Residues: CASSSGGQGSSPLHF.

This chain connects TRBV27 to TRBJ2-7, with D perhaps matching TRBD1 (5 bases). The CDR3 consists of 13 residues. Per the germline V gene, CDR1 is MNHEY and CDR2 is SMNVEV (reference sequence). The V end was cut by 4 bases, the J end by 3 bases, with 10 bases between. Here the CDR3 DNA reads TGTGCCAGCAGTTCCGGACAAATCTACGAGCAGTACTTC. Amino acid sequence: CASSSGQIYEQYF.

The chain couples TRBV5-1 to TRBJ2-5, with D possibly being TRBD1 (5 bases). The germline V gene has CDR1 SGHRS and CDR2 YFSETQ. CDR3 length: 15 amino acids. V dropped 5 bases and J dropped 2 bases, with 16 bases sitting between them. Written as DNA, the CDR3 is TGCGCCAGCAGGGTTTTCGACACAGGACAAGAGACCCAGTACTTC. Residues: CASRVFDTGQETQYF.

The gene calls are TRBV15 and TRBJ2-3; TRBD1 matches at 10 bases. The V and J ends lost 0 bases and 5 bases, in that order; junction bases with no gene match: 11. The germline CDR1 and CDR2 sequences are LNHNV and YYDKDF (reference sequence). This CDR3 spans 18 amino acids. CDR3 in amino acids: CATSRDLLRTGGGDTQYF. DNA of the CDR3: TGTGCCACCAGCAGAGATCTCCTTAGGACAGGGGGGGGAGATACGCAGTATTTT.

The V call is TRBV18, the J call TRBJ2-4; D is perhaps TRBD2 (6 bases). The CDR3 runs to 15 residues. The V and J ends lost 3 bases and 3 bases respectively, with 12 bases between them. Germline V gene lookup returns CDR1 KGHSH and CDR2 LQKENI. The CDR3 region has the DNA TGTGCCAGCTCACCGAACGGGGGAGTCAAAAACATTCAGTACTTC. Translation: CASSPNGGVKNIQYF.

The chain uses TRBV6-5 and TRBJ2-7; possible D gene TRBD1, 7 bases. This CDR3 region has 11 residues. V was trimmed by 4 bases and J by 7 bases, leaving 8 bases between them. In germline, CDR1 is MNHEY, CDR2 SVGAGI. In DNA, the CDR3 is TGTGCCAGCAGTTCAGGGGGGGAGCAGTACTTC. This translates into CASSSGGEQYF.

The V gene is TRBV4-1, the J gene TRBJ1-1; no definite D call. CDR1 is MGHRA, CDR2 YSYEKL, per germline. Trimming took 0 bases from V and 4 from J, leaving 12 bases between them. This CDR3 has 15 amino acids. CDR3 amino acids: CASSQDRSPGTEAFF. The DNA for the CDR3 is TGCGCCAGCAGCCAAGATAGAAGCCCGGGCACTGAAGCTTTCTTT.

The chain joins TRBV30 to TRBJ2-1, with D unclear. The CDR3 is 12 amino acids. V lost 7 bases to trimming and J lost 1 base, with 8 bases between them. Germline V gene data show CDR1 as GTSNPN and CDR2 as SVGIG (reference sequence). The CDR3 reads CASQRSYNEQFF. The CDR3 bases are TGTGCCTCCCAGAGGTCCTACAATGAGCAGTTCTTC.

The chain employs TRBV18 and TRBJ1-4; D may be TRBD1 (5 bases). V was cut by 3 bases and J by 5 bases, with 10 bases left in between. This CDR3 region has 14 residues. Germline CDR1 KGHSH, CDR2 LQKENI. This chain's CDR3 is CASSPYRQNEKLFF. The DNA of the CDR3 is TGTGCCAGCTCACCTTACAGGCAAAATGAAAAACTGTTTTTT.

This chain uses TRBV9 with TRBJ1-1; 8 nucleotides line up with TRBD1. From germline, CDR1 is SGDLS and CDR2 YYNGEE. The CDR3 spans 15 residues. V was pared by 1 base and J by 6 bases, with 8 bases of the junction left unmatched. The CDR3 spells CASSVSSSGGSEAFF. The CDR3 DNA follows: TGTGCCAGCAGCGTAAGTTCTTCAGGGGGCTCTGAAGCTTTCTTT.

The chain is built from TRBV7-6 and TRBJ1-4; TRBD1 might be the D (5 bases). Germline loops: CDR1 SGHVS, CDR2 FNYEAQ. The CDR3 runs to 16 residues. The V end was cut by 5 bases, the J end by 1 base, with 14 bases between. CDR3 loop: CASSRPQGRTNEKLFF. The CDR3 coding sequence is TGTGCCAGCAGCCGCCCCCAGGGCAGAACTAATGAAAAACTGTTTTTT. The full variable domain, rest sourced from reference TRBV7-6 and TRBJ1-4, is GAGVSQSPRYKVTKRGQDVALRCDPISGHVSLYWYRQALGQGPEFLTYFNYEAQQDKSGLPNDRFSAERPEGSISTLTIQRTEQRDSAMYRCASSRPQGRTNEKLFFGSGTQLSVL.

This clone was seen only a few times. This same CDR3 is encoded by further DNA sequences in the sample. The V and J genes are TRBV19 and TRBJ2-1; TRBD2 agrees at 8 bases. CDR1 is LNHDA and CDR2 is SQIVND in the germline V gene (reference sequence). Trimming cost V 1 base and J 3 bases; bases outside gene matches: 2. This CDR3 has 15 amino acids. The CDR3 region is CASSIGLAGYNEQFF. CDR3 in DNA: TGTGCCAGTAGTATAGGGCTAGCGGGCTACAATGAGCAGTTCTTC.

Concerning this clone itself: The sample holds other DNA sequences that translate to the same CDR3. The chain links TRBV15 to TRBJ2-7; tentatively, D is TRBD2 (6 bases). This CDR3 comprises 13 residues. Between the trimmed V and J ends, which lost 1 base and 2 bases, there was a span of 6 bases. Per germline, CDR1 LNHNV and CDR2 YYDKDF (reference sequence). The CDR3 is CATSRGLAYEQYF. CDR3 DNA: TGTGCCACCAGCAGAGGACTAGCCTACGAGCAGTACTTC.

The chain links TRBV10-3 to TRBJ2-3; 9 positions match TRBD1. With 4 bases clipped from V and 8 bases from J, the junction kept 16 bases outside the gene matches. The CDR3 is made up of 17 amino acids. Per germline, CDR1 ENHRY and CDR2 SYGVKD. The CDR3 here is CAISGRDRDVGRGTQYF. DNA for the CDR3: TGTGCCATCAGTGGCCGGGACAGGGACGTGGGACGCGGTACGCAGTATTTT.

V gene TRBV6-6 combines with J gene TRBJ2-7; TRBD1 agrees at 9 bases. CDR3 length: 15 amino acids. V gave up 5 bases and J gave up 1 base; unmatched junction bases: 6. Per the germline V gene, CDR1 is MNHNY and CDR2 is SVGAGI (reference sequence). CDR3 nucleotide sequence: TGTGCCAGCAGTAAGTACGACAGGGGGTCCTACGAGCAGTACTTC. Translation: CASSKYDRGSYEQYF.

CDR3 nucleotides: TGTGCCAGCAGCTTGGGGGGACAGTTTAGCTCCTACGAGCAGTACTTC. Protein sequence: CASSLGGQFSSYEQYF. The V and J genes are TRBV7-6 and TRBJ2-7; tentatively, D is TRBD1 (7 bases). CDR3 length: 16 amino acids. V lost 3 bases, J lost 0 bases, and 15 bases lay in between. Germline V lookup: CDR1 SGHVS, CDR2 FNYEAQ.